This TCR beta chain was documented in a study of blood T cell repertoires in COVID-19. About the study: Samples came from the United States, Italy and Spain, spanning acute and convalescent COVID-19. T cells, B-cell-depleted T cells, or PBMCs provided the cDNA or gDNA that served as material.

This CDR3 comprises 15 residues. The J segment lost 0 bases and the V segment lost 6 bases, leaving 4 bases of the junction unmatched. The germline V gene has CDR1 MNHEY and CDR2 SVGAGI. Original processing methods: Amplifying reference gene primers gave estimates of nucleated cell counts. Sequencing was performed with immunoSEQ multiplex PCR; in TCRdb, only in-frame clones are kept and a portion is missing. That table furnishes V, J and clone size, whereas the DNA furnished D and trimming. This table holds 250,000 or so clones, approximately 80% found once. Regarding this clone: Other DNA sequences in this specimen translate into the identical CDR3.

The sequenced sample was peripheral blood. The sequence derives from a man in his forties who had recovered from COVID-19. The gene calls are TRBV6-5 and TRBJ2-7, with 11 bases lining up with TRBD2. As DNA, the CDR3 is TGTGCCAGCAGCTCCGGGACTAGCGGCTCCTACGAGCAGTACTTC. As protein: CASSSGTSGSYEQYF.